Sequencing of this T cell receptor beta chain was carried out in a study of blood T cell repertoires in COVID-19. Sequenced by immunoSEQ multiplex PCR; TCRdb stores in-frame clones only, minus some. The repertoire holds 130,000 or so clones, with 88% as singletons. Germline V gives CDR1 SGHDT, CDR2 YYEEEE. The CDR3 consists of 16 residues. V shed 6 bases, J shed 2 bases, and the junction held 12 bases outside the gene matches. The chain is built from TRBV5-6 and TRBJ2-7; 9 bases match TRBD1. The sequenced sample was peripheral blood. The sequence derives from a woman aged 60 to 75 with acute or convalescent COVID-19. CDR3 sequence: CASIWSGTGITYEQYF. The CDR3 DNA reads as TGTGCCAGCATTTGGTCTGGGACAGGGATTACCTACGAGCAGTACTTC.